These 20 T cell receptor beta chains were sequenced from one sample in a study of cytomegalovirus exposure and HLA in healthy donors. PCR amplification relied on 60 Vbeta primers (plus 13 Jbeta primers). Profiled with immunoSEQ multiplex PCR; TCRdb holds only in-frame clones, not every one. This table has roughly 180,000 clones, 80% appearing once. The sample taken for sequencing was PBMCs. Receptor source: a woman younger than 45 in good health and CMV-seronegative.

The sample holds a few counts of this clone. This chain joins TRBV7-9 and TRBJ2-3; 13 positions agree with TRBD2. This CDR3 has 15 residues. Germline V gene sequence: CDR1 SEHNR, CDR2 FQNEAQ (reference sequence). After removal of 10 bases from V and 2 bases from J, the junction contained 6 bases not matched to a gene. The CDR3 is CAIQTSGGYTDTQYF. CDR3 DNA sequence: TGTGCCATCCAGACTAGCGGGGGGTACACAGATACGCAGTATTTT.

This clone was recorded once. V is TRBV21-1 and J is TRBJ1-3; whether TRBD1, the table's D call, matches the DNA was not checked. TRBV21-1 is tagged as a pseudogene. The CDR3 covers 17 residues. CDR3 DNA: TGTGCCAGCAGCAAAGACCGAGAGACAATGTCTGGAAACACCATATATTTT. It codes for CASSKDRETMSGNTIYF.

This chain connects TRBV9 to TRBJ2-2; D might be TRBD2 (6 bases). Trimming removed 0 bases at V and 2 bases at J, with 8 bases between. Germline V gene sequence: CDR1 SGDLS, CDR2 YYNGEE. This CDR3 is built from 15 residues. CDR3 protein: CASSVVGGNTGELFF. The DNA of the CDR3 is TGTGCCAGCAGCGTAGTGGGGGGAAACACCGGGGAGCTGTTTTTT.

This chain connects TRBV27 to TRBJ2-1; no definite D call. The CDR3 length is 13 residues. Germline V lookup: CDR1 MNHEY, CDR2 SMNVEV (reference sequence). V was shortened by 4 bases and J by 6 bases, with 10 bases between the two germline ends. Here the CDR3 reads CASSSPRSNEQFF. The DNA for the CDR3 is TGTGCCAGCAGTTCCCCTAGGAGCAATGAGCAGTTCTTC.

This clone was counted between two and nine times. For the CDR3, the DNA is TGTGCCAGCAGAAGCGAGGTGGGGAACACTGAAGCTTTCTTT. Its translation is CASRSEVGNTEAFF. The V and J genes are TRBV2 and TRBJ1-1; D is uncertain. Germline loops: CDR1 SNHLY, CDR2 FYNNEI. With 6 bases removed from V and 1 base from J, the gap between germline ends came to 12 bases. The CDR3 contains 14 residues.

The V and J genes are TRBV10-2 and TRBJ2-2, with 7 bases matching TRBD2. In germline, CDR1 is WSHSY, CDR2 SAAADI. CDR3 size: 15 residues. V gave up 6 bases and J gave up 1 base; unmatched junction bases: 5. The CDR3 DNA is TGCGCCAGCAGGGTAGCGGGTGGGAACACCGGGGAGCTGTTTTTT. Its translation: CASRVAGGNTGELFF.

The rearrangement joins TRBV6-1 to TRBJ1-6; possibly TRBD1 for D (5 bases). Germline values: CDR1 MNHNS, CDR2 SASEGT. The ends were cut back, 6 bases at V and 7 bases at J, with 10 bases in the middle. This CDR3 is 13 amino acids long. For the CDR3, the DNA is TGTGCCAGCAGCGTACCAGGGAATTCACCCCTCCACTTT. Translated: CASSVPGNSPLHF.

The chain carries TRBV11-2 and TRBJ1-2, with no clear D. CDR3 length: 14 amino acids. V dropped 1 base and J dropped 2 bases, with 8 bases sitting between them. Germline CDR1 is SGHAT and CDR2 is FQNNGV. CDR3 bases: TGTGCCAGCAGCTTAGGAGCGGGGAACTATGGCTACACCTTC. Translating gives CASSLGAGNYGYTF. Together with reference TRBV11-2 and TRBJ1-2, the CDR3 gives the full variable domain: EAGVAQSPRYKIIEKRQSVAFWCNPISGHATLYWYQQILGQGPKLLIQFQNNGVVDDSQLPKDRFSAERLKGVDSTLKIQPAKLEDSAVYLCASSLGAGNYGYTFGSGTRLTVV.

The chain has TRBV12-5 and TRBJ1-2, with a tentative D call TRBD1 (5 bases). V lost 0 bases, J lost 8 bases, and 10 bases lay in between. The CDR3 totals 13 residues. Germline CDR1 and CDR2: LGHNT and FRNRAP. CDR3 bases: TGTGCTAGTGGTTTGGTAAGCGGGACCGGCTACACCTTC. Protein: CASGLVSGTGYTF.

This clone was observed a handful of times. This rearrangement joins TRBV4-2 to TRBJ1-1; D gene unclear. Trimming removed 1 base from V and 0 bases from J, with 12 bases in between. Per germline, CDR1 LGHNA and CDR2 YNFKEQ. CDR3 size: 16 residues. CDR3 amino acids: CASSQGEGIMNTEAFF. For the CDR3, the DNA is TGTGCCAGCAGCCAAGGAGAGGGCATAATGAACACTGAAGCTTTCTTT.

This clone has just a few counts. The rearrangement links TRBV19 to TRBJ1-5; 7 bases are a match to TRBD1. The CDR3 loop spans 16 amino acids. The V gene's germline CDR1 is LNHDA and CDR2 SQIVND (reference sequence). Losses at the gene ends were 8 bases for V and 6 bases for J; bases not matched to a gene: 16. As DNA, the CDR3 is TGTGCCAGTCTTAGGGCCCAATACAGGGGCGGTCAGCCCCAGCATTTT. Translating it yields CASLRAQYRGGQPQHF.

J is TRBJ1-2 and V is TRBV27; 11 positions agree with TRBD1. Germline V lookup: CDR1 MNHEY, CDR2 SMNVEV (reference sequence). The CDR3 runs 14 residues. With 6 bases clipped from V and 6 bases from J, the junction kept 6 bases outside the gene matches. The CDR3 reads CASSRGQGGNGYTF. Here the CDR3 DNA reads TGTGCCAGCAGCCGGGGACAGGGGGGAAATGGCTACACCTTC.

V and J are TRBV19 and TRBJ2-5; TRBD1 matches 8 bases. With V trimmed by 8 bases and J by 2 bases, 10 bases remained unmatched. Germline lookup yields CDR1 LNHDA and CDR2 SQIVND (reference sequence). This CDR3 is 15 amino acids long. CDR3 DNA sequence: TGTGCCAGTCAGGGGGCTGGTGGTCCGCAAGAGACCCAGTACTTC. Protein sequence: CASQGAGGPQETQYF.

The V and J genes are TRBV7-3 and TRBJ2-2, with 8 bases fitting TRBD2. V dropped 4 bases and J dropped 0; count of bases not matched to a gene: 13. Germline CDR1 and CDR2: SGHTA and FQGTGA. The CDR3 loop spans 19 amino acids. The CDR3 bases are TGTGCCAGCAGCTATGGGCCGAAGGGCGGGGGGCCGAACACCGGGGAGCTGTTTTTT. Translation: CASSYGPKGGGPNTGELFF.

The V gene is TRBV2, the J gene TRBJ2-7, with TRBD2 matching 9 bases. Germline loops: CDR1 SNHLY, CDR2 FYNNEI. The CDR3 length is 15 residues. V was clipped by 3 bases and J by 2 bases; unmatched bases: 5. CDR3 residues: CASSEASGATYEQYF. As DNA, the CDR3 is TGTGCCAGCAGTGAGGCTAGCGGGGCGACCTACGAGCAGTACTTC.

The CDR3 nucleotides read TGCGCCAGCAGCTCTACGACTCACAGGGCCTTCTCCTACAATGAGCAGTTCTTC. It codes for CASSSTTHRAFSYNEQFF. The chain joins TRBV5-1 to TRBJ2-1, with TRBD1 as a possible D gene (6 bases). The CDR3 extends over 18 amino acids. V was clipped by 3 bases and J by 0 bases, with 19 bases between them. Per germline, CDR1 SGHRS and CDR2 YFSETQ. The full variable domain, rest sourced from reference TRBV5-1 and TRBJ2-1, is KAGVTQTPRYLIKTRGQQVTLSCSPISGHRSVSWYQQTPGQGLQFLFEYFSETQRNKGNFPGRFSGRQFSNSRSEMNVSTLELGDSALYLCASSSTTHRAFSYNEQFFGPGTRLTVL.

The DNA for the CDR3 is TGCGCCAGCAGCCAAGGTAGGTCTGGCGGATACGAGCAGTACTTC. Translating gives CASSQGRSGGYEQYF. V usage is TRBV4-3 and J usage is TRBJ2-7; D is ambiguous. CDR3 length: 15 residues. Trimming left V 1 base short and J 4 bases short, with 14 bases between. Germline values: CDR1 LGHNA, CDR2 YSLEER.

The chain uses TRBV5-6 and TRBJ2-3, with D possibly matching TRBD2 (7 bases). This CDR3 has 15 residues. V shed 4 bases and J shed 0 bases, with 12 bases lying between them. The V gene's germline CDR1 is SGHDT and CDR2 YYEEEE. The CDR3 spells CASSPGGSSTDTQYF. In nucleotides, the CDR3 is TGTGCCAGCAGCCCGGGGGGCTCGAGCACAGATACGCAGTATTTT.

The V call is TRBV2, the J call TRBJ2-2; 8 bases are shared with TRBD1. Germline trimming cut 5 bases from V and 4 bases from J; bases unmatched to any gene: 3. Germline V gene sequence: CDR1 SNHLY, CDR2 FYNNEI. The CDR3 is 14 amino acids. The CDR3, as DNA: TGTGCCAGCAGTAGGACAGGGCCCACCGGGGAGCTGTTTTTT. This encodes CASSRTGPTGELFF.

The genes are TRBV14 and TRBJ2-1; TRBD1 matches at 8 bases. The junction had 13 bases not matched to a gene; V was cut back by 4 bases and J by 8 bases. The CDR3 runs 16 residues. The germline V gene has CDR1 SGHDN and CDR2 FVKESK. In DNA form, the CDR3 reads TGTGCCAGCAGCCGGGGGTGGCAGGGGGCTCGCGATGAGCAGTTCTTC. This encodes CASSRGWQGARDEQFF.